Each of the 23 T cell receptor beta chains below was sequenced from the same sample in a study of blood T cell repertoires in COVID-19. Sequencing used immunoSEQ multiplex PCR; TCRdb keeps in-frame clones, though not all of them. The sample holds over 400,000 clones, over 75% seen once. The sample taken for sequencing was peripheral blood. The receptors stem from a human donor in a cohort sampled during active COVID-19.

Worth noting for this clone: The junction shows a germline mismatch at one end, possibly a read error. The chain couples TRBV7-7 to TRBJ2-7; the D gene is possibly TRBD2 (6 bases). Germline loops: CDR1 SSHAT, CDR2 FNYEAQ (reference sequence). The CDR3 length is 15 residues. DNA of the CDR3: TGTGCTAGCAGCTTACGGGACTTGGACTCCTACGAGCAGTACTTC. Translation gives CASSLRDLDSYEQYF.

The chain recombines TRBV7-6 with TRBJ2-5, with D possibly matching TRBD1 (5 bases). The CDR3 has 15 residues. Trimming stripped 0 bases from V and 4 bases from J, with 12 bases between. Germline V gives CDR1 SGHVS, CDR2 FNYEAQ. CDR3 coding DNA: TGTGCCAGCAGCTTAGCCGGCCAGGGCCCAGAGACCCAGTACTTC. Translation gives CASSLAGQGPETQYF.

The chain uses TRBV6-6 and TRBJ1-1; possible D gene TRBD1, 5 bases. V was shortened by 2 bases and J by 0 bases, with 7 bases between the two germline ends. The CDR3 contains 14 residues. Germline values: CDR1 MNHNY, CDR2 SVGAGI (reference sequence). The CDR3 DNA is TGTGCCAGCAGTTACCAGGGCGTGAACACTGAAGCTTTCTTT. Translating gives CASSYQGVNTEAFF.

This chain uses TRBV12-3 or TRBV12-4 with TRBJ2-3; D remains unclear. Deletions cut 5 bases from V and 2 bases from J, with 5 bases between. The length of the CDR3 is 12 residues. The chain's CDR3 is CASSTYTDTQYF. The DNA for the CDR3 is TGTGCCAGCAGTACCTACACAGATACGCAGTATTTT.

The chain has TRBV28 and TRBJ1-1, with D maybe TRBD1 (6 bases). Germline V lookup: CDR1 MDHEN, CDR2 SYDVKM. V gave up 5 bases and J gave up 7 bases, with 11 bases separating them. There are 12 residues in the CDR3. CDR3 nucleotide sequence: TGTGCCAGCAGTCGATTACAGGGTGAAGCTTTCTTT. Protein sequence: CASSRLQGEAFF.

There are a few counts of this clone. This sample includes further DNA sequences coding for the same CDR3. The chain combines TRBV5-1 with TRBJ2-2; TRBD1 matches 7 bases. The V gene's germline CDR1 is SGHRS and CDR2 YFSETQ. The CDR3 totals 15 residues. Losses at the gene ends were 0 bases for V and 1 base for J; bases not matched to a gene: 0. For the CDR3, the DNA is TGCGCCAGCAGCTTGGGACAGGGGAACACCGGGGAGCTGTTTTTT. The encoded protein is CASSLGQGNTGELFF.

This clone was seen a handful of times. V usage is TRBV6-5 and J usage is TRBJ1-1; TRBD1 is a possible D gene (6 bases). The CDR3 is made up of 12 amino acids. Germline CDR1 is MNHEY and CDR2 is SVGAGI. The V end lost 0 bases, the J end lost 11 bases, and 10 bases lay between the germline ends. The CDR3 nucleotides are TGTGCCAGCAGTTACTCAACAGGGATGGCTTTCTTT. It specifies CASSYSTGMAFF.

The gene calls are TRBV7-2 and TRBJ2-4, with 7 bases lining up with TRBD2. The CDR3 length is 15 residues. Unmatched junction bases numbered 8, after V lost 0 bases and J lost 9 bases. Germline V lookup: CDR1 SGHTA, CDR2 FQGNSA. CDR3 coding DNA: TGTGCCAGCAGCTTAGCGATCGCGGGAGAGGGCATTCAGTACTTC. Encoded protein: CASSLAIAGEGIQYF.

The chain recombines TRBV6-5 with TRBJ1-1; D not resolved. Germline values: CDR1 MNHEY, CDR2 SVGAGI. Deletions cut 5 bases from V and 8 bases from J, with 15 bases between. This CDR3 has 13 residues. The CDR3 coding sequence is TGTGCCAGCAGTCCCCCCGGGGTCCCAGAAGCTTTCTTT. It specifies CASSPPGVPEAFF.

Notes on this clone: The same CDR3 can be traced to other DNA sequences in this sample. The V and J genes are TRBV7-8 and TRBJ1-1, with a weak D call TRBD1 (6 bases). Per the germline V gene, CDR1 is SGHVS and CDR2 is FQNEAQ. The CDR3 covers 14 residues. V was clipped by 5 bases and J by 2 bases, with 12 bases between them. The CDR3 DNA sequence: TGTGCCAGCAGCCTAACAGGGCCCAACACTGAAGCTTTCTTT. Translated: CASSLTGPNTEAFF.

The chain uses TRBV20-1 and TRBJ1-5, with D unresolved. The CDR3 length is 17 residues. The germline gives CDR1 DFQATT, CDR2 SNEGSKA (reference sequence). V lost 3 bases, J lost 3 bases, and 21 bases lay in between. The CDR3 sequence: CSASWSSRQRLNQPQHF. In DNA form, the CDR3 reads TGCAGTGCTAGTTGGAGTAGTAGGCAGAGACTCAATCAGCCCCAGCATTTT.

This chain links TRBV11-2 with TRBJ1-6, with D tentatively TRBD1 (5 bases). The germline V gene has CDR1 SGHAT and CDR2 FQNNGV. CDR3 length: 15 amino acids. The ends were cut back, 1 base at V and 5 bases at J, with 9 bases in the middle. CDR3 amino acids: CASSLVRADNSPLHF. The CDR3 DNA follows: TGTGCCAGCAGCTTAGTCAGGGCAGATAATTCACCCCTCCACTTT. Full variable domain (remainder filled in from reference TRBV11-2 and TRBJ1-6): EAGVAQSPRYKIIEKRQSVAFWCNPISGHATLYWYQQILGQGPKLLIQFQNNGVVDDSQLPKDRFSAERLKGVDSTLKIQPAKLEDSAVYLCASSLVRADNSPLHFGNGTRLTVT.

This rearrangement joins TRBV30 to TRBJ2-1; D may be TRBD2 (5 bases). CDR1 GTSNPN and CDR2 SVGIG come from the germline V gene (reference sequence). V was shortened by 2 bases and J by 9 bases, with 17 bases between the two germline ends. The CDR3 length is 14 residues. The CDR3 region is CAWSWLARRSEQFF. For the CDR3, the DNA is TGTGCCTGGAGTTGGCTAGCCAGGCGGAGTGAGCAGTTCTTC.

In its sample, this clone was seen once. The rearrangement uses TRBV28 and TRBJ1-4, with a tentative D call TRBD1 (5 bases). In germline, CDR1 is MDHEN, CDR2 SYDVKM. This CDR3 has 12 residues. CDR3 DNA: TGTGTGGCGGGGGTCAATAATGAAAAACTGTTTTTT. Protein sequence: CVAGVNNEKLFF.

The rearrangement uses TRBV30 and TRBJ1-5; D unclear. The CDR3 covers 14 residues. Germline-derived CDR1 and CDR2 are GTSNPN and SVGIG (reference sequence). The germline V and J ends were trimmed by 4 bases and 2 bases, with 12 bases remaining between them. The CDR3 DNA is TGTGCCTGGAATTCGGAGAATGGCAATCAGCCCCAGCATTTT. Its protein is CAWNSENGNQPQHF.

This chain uses TRBV28 with TRBJ2-7, with 9 bases fitting TRBD1. Germline trimming cut 6 bases from V and 4 bases from J; bases unmatched to any gene: 10. CDR1 and CDR2 (germline): MDHEN, SYDVKM. CDR3 length equals 15 residues. CDR3 sequence reads: CASREAGTGLYEQYF. The CDR3 region has the DNA TGTGCCAGCAGGGAGGCCGGGACAGGGCTTTACGAGCAGTACTTC.

The chain employs TRBV6-6 and TRBJ2-2, with TRBD2 as a possible D gene (6 bases). Germline V lookup: CDR1 MNHNY, CDR2 SVGAGI (reference sequence). The V end lost 11 bases, the J end lost 3 bases, and 16 bases lay between the germline ends. The CDR3 loop spans 14 amino acids. CDR3 in amino acids: CAVRRGGDTGELFF. The CDR3 region has the DNA TGTGCCGTAAGGCGAGGAGGGGACACCGGGGAGCTGTTTTTT.

The chain links TRBV11-2 to TRBJ1-2; D might be TRBD1 (5 bases). Germline V gene sequence: CDR1 SGHAT, CDR2 FQNNGV. Trimming removed 4 bases at V and 8 bases at J, with 17 bases between. The CDR3 consists of 14 residues. The CDR3 sequence is CASSSPPGLGGYTF. The CDR3 DNA follows: TGTGCCAGCAGCTCACCTCCGGGACTGGGAGGCTACACCTTC.

The genes are TRBV11-2 and TRBJ1-1; 8 bases are shared with TRBD1. Per the germline V gene, CDR1 is SGHAT and CDR2 is FQNNGV. The CDR3 loop spans 13 amino acids. V was pared by 1 base and J by 10 bases, with 5 bases of the junction left unmatched. As DNA, the CDR3 is TGTGCCAGCAGCTTAGCGGGTGACAGGGGAGCTTTCTTT. Amino acid sequence: CASSLAGDRGAFF.

This chain joins TRBV19 and TRBJ2-1; 8 bases are a match to TRBD2. CDR3 size: 18 residues. After removal of 4 bases from V and 4 bases from J, the junction contained 15 bases not matched to a gene. Germline values: CDR1 LNHDA, CDR2 SQIVND (reference sequence). The CDR3 DNA reads TGTGCCAGTAGTACCCCTGGCCGGGAGGGCCTCTTTTACAATGAGCAGTTCTTC. Translating it yields CASSTPGREGLFYNEQFF.

CDR3: CASSPPTDSQAFF. CDR3 DNA: TGTGCCAGCAGCCCCCCGACGGACAGCCAAGCTTTCTTT. The V call is TRBV9, the J call TRBJ1-1, with D possibly TRBD1 on 6 matching bases. CDR1 and CDR2 (germline): SGDLS, YYNGEE. V was pared by 4 bases and J by 9 bases, with 16 bases between. This CDR3 region has 13 residues.

This clone was observed once. V usage is TRBV19 and J usage is TRBJ2-1; tentative D call: TRBD1 (5 bases). CDR1 and CDR2 from the germline V gene are LNHDA and SQIVND (reference sequence). The ends were cut back, 3 bases at V and 8 bases at J, with 17 bases in the middle. The CDR3 is made up of 15 amino acids. The CDR3 DNA is TGTGCCAGTAGTATGTCCAGGACATGGGTGCATGAGCAGTTCTTC. This translates into CASSMSRTWVHEQFF.

J is TRBJ1-1 and V is TRBV5-1; D is uncertain. The CDR3 totals 14 residues. Trimming left V 1 base short and J 4 bases short, with 11 bases between. Germline CDR1 reads SGHRS; CDR2 reads YFSETQ. The CDR3 loop reads CASSLTWEPTEAFF. CDR3 bases: TGCGCCAGCAGCTTGACGTGGGAGCCCACTGAAGCTTTCTTT.